Listed below are T cell receptor beta chains from one sample, sequenced in a study of blood T cell repertoires in COVID-19. The protocol was immunoSEQ multiplex PCR, while the TCRdb copy is restricted to in-frame clones and leaves out a portion. Of 400,000 or so clones in the sample, 70% to 90% are singletons; the top ten hold approximately 1.9%. The sample consisted of PBMCs or T cells enriched from blood (not recorded which). These receptors were obtained from a man aged 35 to 55 in a cohort exposed to, infected with or recovered from COVID-19 (not recorded which). Both conserved end residues are part of each CDR3. Fields, in order: CDR3 length, V gene, clone size, D gene, J gene, CDR3 protein, CDR3 DNA. The D gene is left open where the match is weak. Rows may omit the clone size; those that give it use once, few, many or a size class.

>10|TRBV5-8|few|.|TRBJ2-5
CASTHSTQYF
TGTGCCAGCACCCATTCAACCCAGTACTTC
>15|TRBV21-1|.|.|TRBJ1-2
CASSKRPWAGDGVTF
TGTGCCAGCAGCAAAAGGCCCTGGGCAGGGGACGGCGTCACCTTC
>14|TRBV19|.|.|TRBJ1-2
CASLDSLQAYGYTF
TGTGCCAGCCTCGACAGCCTCCAGGCCTATGGCTACACCTTC
>16|TRBV11-3|.|TRBD2|TRBJ2-1
CASSLGGTSGFNEQFF
TGTGCCAGCAGCTTAGGCGGGACTAGCGGTTTCAATGAGCAGTTCTTC
>15|TRBV6-5|.|TRBD1|TRBJ2-7
CASRNGQGTTYEQYF
TGTGCCAGCAGGAATGGACAGGGGACAACCTACGAGCAGTACTTC
>16|TRBV2|.|.|TRBJ2-6
CASSERAQSGANVLTF
TGTGCCAGCAGTGAAAGAGCACAGTCTGGGGCCAACGTCCTGACTTTC
>14|TRBV2|.|.|TRBJ2-2
CASSEGANTGELFF
TGTGCCAGCAGTGAGGGCGCGAACACCGGGGAGCTGTTTTTT
>15|TRBV18|.|TRBD1|TRBJ1-5
CASSPGTGSNQPQHF
TGTGCCAGCTCACCGGGGACAGGGAGCAATCAGCCCCAGCATTTT
>16|TRBV21-1|.|.|TRBJ2-7
CASSKVGSGGSYEQYF
TGTGCCAGCAGCAAAGTCGGGTCAGGGGGGTCTTACGAGCAGTACTTC
>13|TRBV7-2|.|TRBD2|TRBJ2-7
CASSGTSGLEQYF
TGTGCCAGCAGCGGGACTAGCGGTCTCGAGCAGTACTTC
>15|TRBV5-6|.|.|TRBJ2-4
CASSLGSLTKNIQYF
TGTGCCAGCAGCTTGGGGAGCCTAACCAAAAACATTCAGTACTTC
>15|TRBV18|.|TRBD1|TRBJ2-1
CASSPGTGSYNEQFF
TGTGCCAGCTCGCCCGGGACAGGGTCCTACAATGAGCAGTTCTTC
>17|TRBV5-6|once|TRBD2|TRBJ2-1
CASSSGPSGASYNEQFF
TGTGCCAGCAGCTCCGGTCCTAGCGGAGCCTCCTACAATGAGCAGTTCTTC
>15|TRBV5-8|.|.|TRBJ1-5
CASSFTGTRDQPQHF
TGTGCCAGCAGCTTTACCGGGACAAGGGATCAGCCCCAGCATTTT
>14|TRBV11-2|few|.|TRBJ1-4
CASSPGLTNEKLFF
TGTGCCAGCAGCCCGGGACTGACTAATGAAAAACTGTTTTTT
>17|TRBV6-1|few|TRBD2|TRBJ2-7
CASSVIAPGLAPHEQYF
TGTGCCAGCAGTGTAATCGCTCCGGGACTAGCGCCCCACGAGCAGTACTTC
>15|TRBV6-2/TRBV6-3|once|TRBD2|TRBJ2-7
CASSYWREVFYEQYF
TGTGCCAGCAGTTACTGGCGGGAGGTGTTCTACGAGCAGTACTTC
>16|TRBV28|.|.|TRBJ2-2
CASKAVAPSNTGELFF
TGTGCCAGCAAGGCGGTGGCCCCTTCGAACACCGGGGAGCTGTTTTTT
>16|TRBV5-1|.|TRBD1|TRBJ2-7
CASSLSPGQGVYEQYF
TGCGCCAGCAGCCTGAGCCCGGGACAGGGGGTGTACGAGCAGTACTTC
>18|TRBV9|.|TRBD2|TRBJ2-7
CASTTANGLAGDYYEQYF
TGTGCCAGCACCACGGCTAACGGGCTAGCGGGAGACTACTACGAGCAGTACTTC
>14|TRBV5-5|.|.|TRBJ1-5
CASSLQVDNQPQHF
TGTGCCAGCAGCTTGCAGGTGGACAATCAGCCCCAGCATTTT
>12|TRBV29-1|.|.|TRBJ1-2
CSVVGGGYGYTF
TGCAGCGTTGTGGGGGGAGGGTATGGCTACACCTTC
>14|TRBV7-9|.|.|TRBJ1-4
CASSLGEGEEKLFF
TGTGCCAGCAGCTTAGGAGAGGGAGAGGAAAAACTGTTTTTT
>14|TRBV5-5|.|TRBD1|TRBJ2-7
CASSLEPGGYEQYF
TGTGCCAGCAGCTTGGAACCAGGGGGCTACGAGCAGTACTTC
>14|TRBV6-1|.|TRBD1|TRBJ1-2
CASSEDRDSYGYTF
TGTGCCAGCAGTGAAGACCGGGACAGCTATGGCTACACCTTC
>14|TRBV9|.|.|TRBJ1-5
CASSVGSSNQPQHF
TGTGCCAGCAGCGTAGGCAGTAGCAATCAGCCCCAGCATTTT
>15|TRBV6-5|.|.|TRBJ1-1
CASRYETQVNTEAFF
TGTGCCAGCAGATATGAAACACAGGTGAACACTGAAGCTTTCTTT
>14|TRBV7-9|once|TRBD1|TRBJ1-2
CASSTGGQGHGYTF
TGTGCCAGCAGCACAGGGGGACAGGGTCATGGCTACACCTTC
>15|TRBV2|.|TRBD2|TRBJ2-5
CASSEAAGGLETQYF
TGTGCCAGCAGTGAAGCGGCGGGAGGATTGGAGACCCAGTACTTC
>12|TRBV3-1/TRBV3-2|.|.|TRBJ1-2
CASSRGTYGYTF
TGTGCCAGCAGCCGCGGGACGTATGGCTACACCTTC